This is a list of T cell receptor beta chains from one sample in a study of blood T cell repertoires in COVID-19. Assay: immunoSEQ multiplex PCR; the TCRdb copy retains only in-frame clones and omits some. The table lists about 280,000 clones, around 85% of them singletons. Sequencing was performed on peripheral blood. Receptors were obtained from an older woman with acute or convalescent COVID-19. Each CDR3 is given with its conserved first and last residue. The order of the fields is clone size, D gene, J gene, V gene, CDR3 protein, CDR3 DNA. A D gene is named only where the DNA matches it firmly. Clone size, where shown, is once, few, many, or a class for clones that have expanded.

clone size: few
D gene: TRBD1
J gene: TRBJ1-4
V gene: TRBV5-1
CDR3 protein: CASSPGSGQGREKLFF
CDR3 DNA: TGCGCCAGCAGCCCGGGGTCGGGACAGGGAAGGGAAAAACTGTTTTTT

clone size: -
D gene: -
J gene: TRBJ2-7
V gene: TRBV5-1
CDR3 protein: CASSLGQPGYEQYF
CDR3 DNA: TGCGCCAGCAGCTTAGGACAGCCTGGCTACGAGCAGTACTTC

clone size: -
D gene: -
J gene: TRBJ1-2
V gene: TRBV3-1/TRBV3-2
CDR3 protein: CASSQGVGYTF
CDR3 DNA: TGTGCCAGCAGCCAAGGAGTTGGCTACACCTTC

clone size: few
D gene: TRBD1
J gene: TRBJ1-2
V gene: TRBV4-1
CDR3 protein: CASSRSGTGIYGYTF
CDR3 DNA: TGCGCCAGCAGCCGATCCGGGACAGGCATTTATGGCTACACCTTC

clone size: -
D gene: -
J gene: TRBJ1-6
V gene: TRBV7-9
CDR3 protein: CASRRAEGSPLHF
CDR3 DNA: TGTGCCAGCAGGCGGGCGGAAGGATCACCCCTCCACTTT

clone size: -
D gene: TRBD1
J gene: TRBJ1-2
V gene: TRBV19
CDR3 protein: CASSPGGLQGNYGYTF
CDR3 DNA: TGTGCCAGTAGTCCTGGGGGCCTACAGGGGAACTATGGCTACACCTTC

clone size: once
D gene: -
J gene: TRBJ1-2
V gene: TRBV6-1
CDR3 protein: CASTPSRGSMKGYTF
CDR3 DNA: TGTGCCAGCACCCCGAGTAGGGGTTCTATGAAGGGCTACACCTTC

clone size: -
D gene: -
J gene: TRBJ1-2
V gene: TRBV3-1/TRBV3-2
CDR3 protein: CASSQALGDGTF
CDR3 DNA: TGTGCCAGCAGCCAAGCTCTCGGGGATGGCACCTTC

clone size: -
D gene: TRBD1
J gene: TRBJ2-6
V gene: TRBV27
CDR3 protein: CASSLEAGGFGANVLTF
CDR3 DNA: TGTGCCAGCAGTTTGGAGGCAGGGGGCTTCGGGGCCAACGTCCTGACTTTC

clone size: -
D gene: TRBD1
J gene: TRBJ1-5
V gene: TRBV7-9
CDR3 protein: CASSSQGAGQPQHF
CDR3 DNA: TGTGCCAGCAGCTCGCAGGGGGCCGGGCAGCCCCAGCATTTT

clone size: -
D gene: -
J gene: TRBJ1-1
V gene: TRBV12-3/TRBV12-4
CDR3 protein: CASSAQVYTEAFF
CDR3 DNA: TGTGCCAGCAGTGCCCAGGTGTACACTGAAGCTTTCTTT

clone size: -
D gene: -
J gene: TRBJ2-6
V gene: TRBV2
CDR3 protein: CASSEYGGANVLTF
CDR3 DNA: TGTGCCAGCAGTGAATACGGGGGGGCCAACGTCCTGACTTTC

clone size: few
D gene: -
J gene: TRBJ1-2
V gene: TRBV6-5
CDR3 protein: CASTKGGAISYGYTF
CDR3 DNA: TGTGCCAGCACCAAGGGGGGGGCAATTAGCTATGGCTACACCTTC

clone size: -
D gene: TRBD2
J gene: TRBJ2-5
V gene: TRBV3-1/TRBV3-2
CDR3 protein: CASSQRTRLAGVQETQYF
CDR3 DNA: TGTGCCAGCAGCCAACGAACACGACTAGCGGGAGTCCAAGAGACCCAGTACTTC

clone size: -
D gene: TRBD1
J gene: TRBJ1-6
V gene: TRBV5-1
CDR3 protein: CASSPGQGASPLHF
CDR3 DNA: TGCGCCAGCAGCCCCGGACAGGGTGCGTCACCCCTCCACTTT

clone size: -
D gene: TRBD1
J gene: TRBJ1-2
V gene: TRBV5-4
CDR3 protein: CASSLDSGTGNYGYTF
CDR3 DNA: TGTGCCAGCAGCTTGGATAGTGGGACAGGGAACTATGGCTACACCTTC

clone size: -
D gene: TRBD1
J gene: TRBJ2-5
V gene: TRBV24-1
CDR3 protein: CATSEGTEETQYF
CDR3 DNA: TGTGCCACCAGTGAGGGGACAGAAGAGACCCAGTACTTC

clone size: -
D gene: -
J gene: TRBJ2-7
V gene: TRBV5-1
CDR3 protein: CASSWGGQETYEQYF
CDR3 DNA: TGCGCCAGCAGCTGGGGGGGACAGGAGACCTACGAGCAGTACTTC

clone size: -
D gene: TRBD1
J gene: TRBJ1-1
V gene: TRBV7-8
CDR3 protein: CASSLDRQGGKNTEAFF
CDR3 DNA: TGTGCCAGCAGCTTAGACCGACAGGGTGGGAAAAACACTGAAGCTTTCTTT

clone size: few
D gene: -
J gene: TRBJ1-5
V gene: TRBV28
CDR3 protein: CASSFAGGSNQPQHF
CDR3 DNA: TGTGCCAGCAGTTTCGCGGGGGGTAGCAATCAGCCCCAGCATTTT

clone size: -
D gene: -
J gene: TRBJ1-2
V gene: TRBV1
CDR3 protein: CTSSVRAGSGYGYTF
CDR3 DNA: TGCACCAGCAGCGTTCGGGCAGGGTCTGGCTATGGCTACACCTTC

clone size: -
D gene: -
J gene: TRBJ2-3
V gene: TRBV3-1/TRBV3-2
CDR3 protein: CASSHYRGRTDTQYF
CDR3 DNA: TGTGCCAGCAGCCATTACCGGGGAAGAACAGATACGCAGTATTTT

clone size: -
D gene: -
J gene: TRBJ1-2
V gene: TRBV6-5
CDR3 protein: CASKWGGGFGYTF
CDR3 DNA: TGTGCCAGCAAGTGGGGCGGGGGCTTTGGCTACACCTTC

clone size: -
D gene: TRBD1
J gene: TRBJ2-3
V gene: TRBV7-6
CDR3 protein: CASSLSYRGNTQYF
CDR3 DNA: TGTGCCAGCAGCTTATCCTACAGGGGAAATACGCAGTATTTT

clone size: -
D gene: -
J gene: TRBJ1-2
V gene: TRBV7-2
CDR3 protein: CASSLTGMANYGYTF
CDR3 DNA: TGTGCCAGCAGCTTAACGGGGATGGCTAACTATGGCTACACCTTC

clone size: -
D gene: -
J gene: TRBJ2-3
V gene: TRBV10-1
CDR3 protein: CASSPGQSTDTQYF
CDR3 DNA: TGCGCCAGCAGTCCAGGACAGAGCACAGATACGCAGTATTTT

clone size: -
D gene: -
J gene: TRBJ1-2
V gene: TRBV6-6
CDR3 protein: CASSYERYGYTF
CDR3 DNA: TGTGCCAGCAGTTACGAGCGCTATGGCTACACCTTC

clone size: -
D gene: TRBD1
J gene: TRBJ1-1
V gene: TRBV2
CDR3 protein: CASGWQGASNTEAFF
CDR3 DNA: TGTGCCAGCGGGTGGCAGGGGGCGTCGAACACTGAAGCTTTCTTT

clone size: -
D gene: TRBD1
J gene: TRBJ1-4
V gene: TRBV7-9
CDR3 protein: CASSAGTGGEKLFF
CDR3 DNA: TGTGCCAGCAGCGCCGGGACAGGGGGTGAAAAACTGTTTTTT

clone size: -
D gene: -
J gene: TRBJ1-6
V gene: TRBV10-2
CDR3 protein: CASSTAREDSPLHF
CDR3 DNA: TGCGCCAGCAGTACGGCCCGAGAGGATTCACCCCTCCACTTT

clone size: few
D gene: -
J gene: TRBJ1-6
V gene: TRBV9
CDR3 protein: CASSFTGSYNSPLHF
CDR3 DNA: TGTGCCAGCAGTTTTACAGGGTCCTATAATTCACCCCTCCACTTT

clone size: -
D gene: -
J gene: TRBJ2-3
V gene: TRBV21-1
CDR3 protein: CASSKGPGQKNTDTQYF
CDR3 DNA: TGTGCCAGCAGCAAGGGGCCGGGACAGAAGAACACAGATACGCAGTATTTT

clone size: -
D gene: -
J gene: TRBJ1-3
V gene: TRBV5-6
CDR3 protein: CASSFRTGNTIYF
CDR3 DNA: TGTGCCAGCAGCTTCAGGACTGGAAACACCATATATTTT

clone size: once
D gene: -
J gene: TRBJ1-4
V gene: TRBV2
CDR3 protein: CASRNGRAAANEKLFF
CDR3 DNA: TGTGCCAGCAGGAACGGGAGGGCGGCAGCTAATGAAAAACTGTTTTTT

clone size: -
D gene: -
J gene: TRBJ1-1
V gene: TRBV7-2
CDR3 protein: CASSLEATIYTEAFF
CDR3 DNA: TGTGCCAGCAGCTTAGAGGCGACAATTTACACTGAAGCTTTCTTT

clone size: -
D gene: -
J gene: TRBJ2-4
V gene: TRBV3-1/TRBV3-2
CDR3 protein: CASSPDRYNRRYF
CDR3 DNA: TGTGCCAGCAGTCCGGACCGATATAACAGGCGTTATTTC

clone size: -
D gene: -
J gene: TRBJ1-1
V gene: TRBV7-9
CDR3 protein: CASSLGEGGAFF
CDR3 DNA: TGTGCCAGCAGCTTAGGGGAGGGGGGAGCTTTCTTT

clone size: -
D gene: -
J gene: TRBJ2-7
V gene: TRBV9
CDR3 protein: CASSVIGDGYEQYF
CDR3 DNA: TGTGCCAGCAGCGTAATAGGGGATGGATACGAGCAGTACTTC

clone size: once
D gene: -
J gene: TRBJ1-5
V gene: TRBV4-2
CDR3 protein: CASSQDRGGLPQHF
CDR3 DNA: TGTGCCAGCAGCCAAGATCGGGGGGGCCTGCCCCAGCATTTT

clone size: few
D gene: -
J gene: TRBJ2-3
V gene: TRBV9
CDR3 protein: CASTKHPSDTQYF
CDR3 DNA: TGTGCCAGCACCAAACACCCCTCTGATACGCAGTATTTT

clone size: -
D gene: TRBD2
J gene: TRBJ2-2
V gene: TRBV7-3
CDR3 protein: CASSSNPPRVAGGPTGELFF
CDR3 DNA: TGTGCCAGCAGCTCGAACCCACCGAGGGTAGCGGGGGGGCCCACCGGGGAGCTGTTTTTT

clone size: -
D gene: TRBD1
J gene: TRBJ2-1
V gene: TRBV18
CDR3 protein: CASAASRDSRDEQFF
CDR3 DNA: TGTGCCAGCGCAGCTAGCCGGGACAGTCGAGATGAGCAGTTCTTC